This TCR beta chain was sequenced during a study of T cell responses to AZD1222 COVID-19 vaccine (dated by TCRdb to about 2021). As for the study more broadly: TCR sequencing was performed for roughly 240 trial participants, of whom some 200 were given two doses of AZD1222 and 26 were given two doses of MenACWY control vaccine. Enrollment into the trials was organized by age into subgroups of 18-55, 56-69 and 70-plus years, and those subgroups contained roughly 150, 30 and 60 TCR-sequenced participants, respectively. General conclusions and limits of the study: The whole spike protein was spanned by vaccine-associated CD4 TCRs, and dominant responses were seen in regions 160-218 and 743-854. In the small 56-69-year group, the increase in depth fell short of significance, most likely because of low power. Most participants were white British and females outnumbered males, and the authors suggested that clonal diversity may have been underestimated. Because no day 14 peak-response samples were available, the repertoires could be characterized only after the peak T cell response. Reportedly, almost half of the unique spike-specific TCRs recognized epitopes lying outside the regions that are mutated in the B.1.351 and B.1.1.7 variants. Conclusions about previously exposed vaccinees are limited because only six or seven AZD1222 recipients were SARS-CoV-2 seropositive at baseline. A significant rise in spike-specific TCR breadth and depth was observed after two AZD1222 doses relative to day 0 and relative to MenACWY recipients.

The CDR3 regions of human TCRbeta chains were analyzed by immunosequencing. The published analysis was carried out like this. Repertoire TCRs were matched against a reference library of SARS-CoV-2-specific TCRs generated with the MIRA antigen-specificity platform. Breadth was defined as the fraction of unique TCRs that were SARS-CoV-2-associated, and depth was defined as the fraction of total T cells that were SARS-CoV-2-associated. Using the MIRA data, each spike-specific TCR was mapped to the spike region that the TCR reacts to and placed in a CD4 or CD8 class. Log10-transformed breadth and depth values were compared by one-way ANOVA with Sidak's multiple comparisons tests. This immuneACCESS table, as held by TCRdb, lists in-frame sequences with V and J called but not all clones. Of the missing ones, under half trace to an unresolved V gene in checked studies; the others have no known cause. V, J and clone size are those of that table, while D and trimming were read from the DNA. The sample table records 140,000 to 150,000 clones; about 90% of these occur just once. The ten biggest clones cover roughly 4% of the sample.

In the case of this clone: Its recognized antigen is unknown. One base away there is no much larger clone; base qualities are not given.

The time point label here, explained by the study, means: about 28 days (+/-7) after the second vaccine dose. AZD1222 recipients with second doses at about 4 weeks or about 12 weeks were pooled, because spike-specific TCR depth and breadth did not differ between schedules. Samples from vaccinated people were obtained from the UK trials COV001 and COV002, which included a single-blind randomized controlled phase 2/3 trial of AZD1222 (ChAdOx1 nCoV-19) in healthy adults. Trial participant PBMC samples were collected at day 0 and day 28 after the second dose for TCRbeta chain sequencing. V is shortened by 5 bases, J by 0 bases, and the region joining them spans 8 bases. Sequences MDHEN (CDR1) and SYDVKM (CDR2) are obtained from the germline V gene. Taken from cysteine to phenylalanine, the CDR3 has 14 residues. Only CDR3 DNA remains: 42 bases, in frame from the first base.

Source: peripheral blood, taken 28 days after the second AZD1222 dose. This chain joins TRBV28 to TRBJ1-3; no D gene can be assigned with confidence. The receptor was isolated from an adult who received the AZD1222 COVID-19 vaccine. The CDR3 protein sequence reads: CASSNSGSGNTIYF. The DNA sequence is given as TGTGCCAGCAGTAACTCGGGCTCTGGAAACACCATATATTTT.